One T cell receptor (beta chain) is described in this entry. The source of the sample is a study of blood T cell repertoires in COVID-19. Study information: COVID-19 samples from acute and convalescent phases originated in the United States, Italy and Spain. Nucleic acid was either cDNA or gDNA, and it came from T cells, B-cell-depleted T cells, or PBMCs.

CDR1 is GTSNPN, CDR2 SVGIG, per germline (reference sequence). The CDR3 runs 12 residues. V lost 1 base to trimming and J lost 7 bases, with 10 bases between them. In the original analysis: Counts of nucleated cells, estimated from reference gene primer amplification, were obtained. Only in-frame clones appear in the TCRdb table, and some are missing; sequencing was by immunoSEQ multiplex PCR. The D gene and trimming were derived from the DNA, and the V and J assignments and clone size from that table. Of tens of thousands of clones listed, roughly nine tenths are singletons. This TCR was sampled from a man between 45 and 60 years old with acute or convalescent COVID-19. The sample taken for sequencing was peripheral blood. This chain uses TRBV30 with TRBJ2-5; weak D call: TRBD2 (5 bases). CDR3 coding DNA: TGTGCCTGGAGTGCAATAGAGGGGACCCAGTACTTC. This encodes CAWSAIEGTQYF.